This is a list of T cell receptor beta chains from one sample in a study of pediatric ulcerative colitis. The repertoire was sequenced with immunoSEQ multiplex PCR; TCRdb's copy has only in-frame clones and lacks some. Altogether approximately 15,000 clones are present, about 76% being singletons, with the ten largest covering around 3.6%. The sample consisted of gut tissue. All receptors come from a girl under 18 with moderate ulcerative colitis. CDR3s include the opening cysteine and the closing phenylalanine or tryptophan. The D gene is left open where the match is weak. Size is stated for part of the rows, as once, few or many counts, or as a class when the clone is expanded.

clone size: -
CDR3 length: 15
J gene: TRBJ2-2
V gene: TRBV19
D gene: -
CDR3 protein: CASSMTGANTGELFF
CDR3 DNA: TGTGCCAGTAGTATGACGGGGGCGAACACCGGGGAGCTGTTTTTT

clone size: -
CDR3 length: 15
J gene: TRBJ1-5
V gene: TRBV7-2
D gene: -
CDR3 protein: CASSPMGGSNQPQHF
CDR3 DNA: TGTGCCAGCAGTCCTATGGGGGGGAGCAATCAGCCCCAGCATTTT

clone size: -
CDR3 length: 19
J gene: TRBJ2-1
V gene: TRBV19
D gene: -
CDR3 protein: CASSIIGGMRYGGTAEQFF
CDR3 DNA: TGTGCCAGTAGTATTATCGGGGGCATGAGATACGGGGGTACTGCAGAGCAGTTCTTC

clone size: -
CDR3 length: 14
J gene: TRBJ1-1
V gene: TRBV7-8
D gene: -
CDR3 protein: CASSPTVDSTEAFF
CDR3 DNA: TGTGCCAGCAGCCCCACGGTGGATAGCACTGAAGCTTTCTTT

clone size: medium-sized
CDR3 length: 13
J gene: TRBJ2-1
V gene: TRBV2
D gene: TRBD1
CDR3 protein: CASRDRSYNEQFF
CDR3 DNA: TGTGCCAGCAGGGACAGGTCCTACAATGAGCAGTTCTTC

clone size: -
CDR3 length: 15
J gene: TRBJ2-3
V gene: TRBV5-6
D gene: TRBD1
CDR3 protein: CASSFDRVGIDTQYF
CDR3 DNA: TGTGCCAGCAGCTTTGACAGGGTAGGCATAGATACGCAGTATTTT

clone size: few
CDR3 length: 15
J gene: TRBJ2-1
V gene: TRBV10-3
D gene: TRBD2
CDR3 protein: CAISGGGLLHNEQFF
CDR3 DNA: TGTGCCATCAGTGGGGGAGGGCTGTTACACAATGAGCAGTTCTTC

clone size: -
CDR3 length: 16
J gene: TRBJ2-3
V gene: TRBV6-1
D gene: TRBD2
CDR3 protein: CASSEASGGATDTQYF
CDR3 DNA: TGTGCCAGCAGTGAAGCTAGCGGGGGGGCCACAGATACGCAGTATTTT

clone size: -
CDR3 length: 12
J gene: TRBJ2-3
V gene: TRBV18
D gene: -
CDR3 protein: CASSPNTDTQYF
CDR3 DNA: TGTGCCAGCTCACCGAACACAGATACGCAGTATTTT

clone size: -
CDR3 length: 14
J gene: TRBJ2-3
V gene: TRBV28
D gene: -
CDR3 protein: CASSFRRGTDTQYF
CDR3 DNA: TGTGCCAGCAGTTTTCGGCGGGGCACAGATACGCAGTATTTT

clone size: -
CDR3 length: 15
J gene: TRBJ2-5
V gene: TRBV5-5
D gene: TRBD1
CDR3 protein: CASSFSGQPGETQYF
CDR3 DNA: TGTGCCAGCAGCTTTTCGGGACAGCCTGGCGAGACCCAGTACTTC

clone size: -
CDR3 length: 13
J gene: TRBJ1-2
V gene: TRBV12-5
D gene: -
CDR3 protein: CASGLPHLNGYTF
CDR3 DNA: TGTGCTAGTGGTTTGCCCCATTTAAATGGCTACACCTTC

clone size: few
CDR3 length: 16
J gene: TRBJ1-1
V gene: TRBV5-5
D gene: -
CDR3 protein: CASSLAPSQENTEAFF
CDR3 DNA: TGTGCCAGCAGCCTTGCCCCTTCACAGGAGAACACTGAAGCTTTCTTT

clone size: -
CDR3 length: 14
J gene: TRBJ2-5
V gene: TRBV4-2
D gene: TRBD1
CDR3 protein: CASSRGQGTETQYF
CDR3 DNA: TGTGCCAGCAGCCGCGGACAGGGGACAGAGACCCAGTACTTC

clone size: few
CDR3 length: 14
J gene: TRBJ1-5
V gene: TRBV2
D gene: -
CDR3 protein: CASSVYRVNQPQHF
CDR3 DNA: TGTGCCAGCAGTGTTTATCGGGTCAATCAGCCCCAGCATTTT

clone size: -
CDR3 length: 16
J gene: TRBJ2-2
V gene: TRBV6-5
D gene: -
CDR3 protein: CASSYSMAARTGELFF
CDR3 DNA: TGTGCCAGCAGTTACTCGATGGCTGCAAGGACCGGGGAGCTGTTTTTT

clone size: -
CDR3 length: 15
J gene: TRBJ2-1
V gene: TRBV11-3
D gene: -
CDR3 protein: CASSLGGASYNEQFF
CDR3 DNA: TGTGCCAGCAGCTTAGGGGGAGCCTCCTACAATGAGCAGTTCTTC

clone size: -
CDR3 length: 16
J gene: TRBJ2-2
V gene: TRBV7-9
D gene: -
CDR3 protein: CASSLRGAILTGELFF
CDR3 DNA: TGTGCCAGCAGCTTACGGGGGGCGATCTTGACCGGGGAGCTGTTTTTT

clone size: -
CDR3 length: 14
J gene: TRBJ1-1
V gene: TRBV5-4
D gene: -
CDR3 protein: CASSLSGLSTEAFF
CDR3 DNA: TGTGCCAGCAGCTTATCAGGGTTGAGCACTGAAGCTTTCTTT

clone size: -
CDR3 length: 15
J gene: TRBJ1-1
V gene: TRBV6-1
D gene: -
CDR3 protein: CASSEVLRGNTEAFF
CDR3 DNA: TGTGCCAGCAGTGAAGTGCTGAGGGGGAACACTGAAGCTTTCTTT

clone size: -
CDR3 length: 12
J gene: TRBJ2-7
V gene: TRBV28
D gene: -
CDR3 protein: CASSSIPYEQYF
CDR3 DNA: TGTGCCAGCAGTTCCATCCCTTACGAGCAGTACTTC

clone size: -
CDR3 length: 15
J gene: TRBJ1-1
V gene: TRBV4-1
D gene: -
CDR3 protein: CASSQEGSRGTEAFF
CDR3 DNA: TGCGCCAGCAGCCAAGAGGGGAGCAGGGGCACTGAAGCTTTCTTT

clone size: few
CDR3 length: 14
J gene: TRBJ1-1
V gene: TRBV28
D gene: TRBD1
CDR3 protein: CASSGTGPNTEAFF
CDR3 DNA: TGTGCCAGCAGTGGGACAGGACCGAACACTGAAGCTTTCTTT

clone size: -
CDR3 length: 17
J gene: TRBJ2-5
V gene: TRBV5-4
D gene: TRBD2
CDR3 protein: CASSLANLAGAQETQYF
CDR3 DNA: TGTGCCAGCAGCTTGGCCAACTTAGCGGGGGCTCAAGAGACCCAGTACTTC

clone size: -
CDR3 length: 14
J gene: TRBJ2-3
V gene: TRBV18
D gene: TRBD1
CDR3 protein: CASSPGTGGDTQYF
CDR3 DNA: TGTGCCAGCTCACCCGGGACAGGCGGAGATACGCAGTATTTT

clone size: -
CDR3 length: 18
J gene: TRBJ2-3
V gene: TRBV11-2
D gene: TRBD2
CDR3 protein: CASSFSAWTSGNTDTQYF
CDR3 DNA: TGTGCCAGCAGCTTTAGTGCCTGGACTAGCGGTAACACAGATACGCAGTATTTT

clone size: few
CDR3 length: 11
J gene: TRBJ1-2
V gene: TRBV6-6
D gene: -
CDR3 protein: CATVDNYGYTF
CDR3 DNA: TGTGCCACCGTCGACAACTATGGCTACACCTTC

clone size: -
CDR3 length: 12
J gene: TRBJ1-4
V gene: TRBV7-2
D gene: -
CDR3 protein: CASRRGGEKLFF
CDR3 DNA: TGTGCCAGCAGGAGGGGCGGTGAAAAACTGTTTTTT

clone size: -
CDR3 length: 13
J gene: TRBJ1-1
V gene: TRBV7-3
D gene: -
CDR3 protein: CASSLTENTEAFF
CDR3 DNA: TGTGCCAGCAGCTTGACGGAGAACACTGAAGCTTTCTTT

clone size: -
CDR3 length: 16
J gene: TRBJ2-3
V gene: TRBV11-2
D gene: -
CDR3 protein: CASSSSGLGGVDTQYF
CDR3 DNA: TGTGCCAGCAGCTCCTCGGGGTTAGGGGGGGTGGATACGCAGTATTTT

clone size: -
CDR3 length: 11
J gene: TRBJ2-5
V gene: TRBV20-1
D gene: -
CDR3 protein: CSAAFWETQYF
CDR3 DNA: TGCAGTGCTGCGTTCTGGGAGACCCAGTACTTC

clone size: -
CDR3 length: 16
J gene: TRBJ1-6
V gene: TRBV6-6
D gene: -
CDR3 protein: CASNGLGGSYNSPLHF
CDR3 DNA: TGTGCCAGCAACGGTTTGGGGGGCTCCTATAATTCACCCCTCCACTTT

clone size: -
CDR3 length: 14
J gene: TRBJ1-1
V gene: TRBV27
D gene: -
CDR3 protein: CASSLTGSNTEAFF
CDR3 DNA: TGTGCCAGCAGTTTAACAGGGTCGAACACTGAAGCTTTCTTT

clone size: -
CDR3 length: 16
J gene: TRBJ2-3
V gene: TRBV29-1
D gene: -
CDR3 protein: CSVEDRFRGNTDTQYF
CDR3 DNA: TGCAGCGTTGAAGATCGTTTCCGGGGGAACACAGATACGCAGTATTTT

clone size: -
CDR3 length: 15
J gene: TRBJ2-3
V gene: TRBV27
D gene: -
CDR3 protein: CASSLSPRIQDTQYF
CDR3 DNA: TGTGCCAGCAGTTTATCCCCTAGAATTCAAGATACGCAGTATTTT

clone size: -
CDR3 length: 15
J gene: TRBJ2-6
V gene: TRBV27
D gene: -
CDR3 protein: CASSSGAAGANVLTF
CDR3 DNA: TGTGCCAGCAGCTCGGGGGCGGCTGGGGCCAACGTCCTGACTTTC

clone size: -
CDR3 length: 11
J gene: TRBJ2-1
V gene: TRBV7-9
D gene: -
CDR3 protein: CASRRADEQFF
CDR3 DNA: TGTGCCAGCAGACGGGCGGATGAGCAGTTCTTC

clone size: -
CDR3 length: 12
J gene: TRBJ2-7
V gene: TRBV19
D gene: -
CDR3 protein: CASMWRPYEQYF
CDR3 DNA: TGTGCCAGTATGTGGCGGCCTTACGAGCAGTACTTC

clone size: -
CDR3 length: 14
J gene: TRBJ2-3
V gene: TRBV10-1
D gene: -
CDR3 protein: CASSGVRSTDTQYF
CDR3 DNA: TGCGCCAGCAGTGGGGTTCGGTCCACAGATACGCAGTATTTT

clone size: few
CDR3 length: 13
J gene: TRBJ1-1
V gene: TRBV27
D gene: -
CDR3 protein: CASRRQGGTEAFF
CDR3 DNA: TGTGCCAGCAGGCGGCAGGGTGGCACTGAAGCTTTCTTT

clone size: -
CDR3 length: 15
J gene: TRBJ2-3
V gene: TRBV5-1
D gene: -
CDR3 protein: CASSPGQSSTDTQYF
CDR3 DNA: TGCGCCAGCAGCCCAGGACAGTCTAGCACAGATACGCAGTATTTT

clone size: -
CDR3 length: 16
J gene: TRBJ1-1
V gene: TRBV7-8
D gene: TRBD1
CDR3 protein: CASSLGGQGFYTEAFF
CDR3 DNA: TGTGCCAGCAGCTTAGGGGGACAGGGATTCTACACTGAAGCTTTCTTT

clone size: -
CDR3 length: 16
J gene: TRBJ2-1
V gene: TRBV28
D gene: -
CDR3 protein: CASSLNAWGSYNEQFF
CDR3 DNA: TGTGCCAGCAGCTTAAATGCATGGGGGAGCTACAATGAGCAGTTCTTC

clone size: -
CDR3 length: 13
J gene: TRBJ1-4
V gene: TRBV2
D gene: -
CDR3 protein: CASRQGSWEKLFF
CDR3 DNA: TGTGCCAGCAGGCAGGGGTCTTGGGAAAAACTGTTTTTT

clone size: -
CDR3 length: 16
J gene: TRBJ1-1
V gene: TRBV10-3
D gene: TRBD1
CDR3 protein: CAISVGQGSRNTEAFF
CDR3 DNA: TGTGCCATCAGCGTAGGACAGGGCAGCAGGAACACTGAAGCTTTCTTT

clone size: once
CDR3 length: 16
J gene: TRBJ2-5
V gene: TRBV5-6
D gene: -
CDR3 protein: CASSLWSGAGVETQYF
CDR3 DNA: TGTGCCAGCAGCTTGTGGTCAGGGGCGGGGGTAGAGACCCAGTACTTC

clone size: few
CDR3 length: 13
J gene: TRBJ2-7
V gene: TRBV27
D gene: -
CDR3 protein: CASSFLNSYEQYF
CDR3 DNA: TGTGCCAGCAGTTTCCTCAATTCCTACGAGCAGTACTTC

clone size: -
CDR3 length: 16
J gene: TRBJ2-1
V gene: TRBV2
D gene: -
CDR3 protein: CASSELGHGSYNEQFF
CDR3 DNA: TGTGCCAGCAGTGAATTGGGACACGGCTCCTACAATGAGCAGTTCTTC

clone size: -
CDR3 length: 15
J gene: TRBJ1-1
V gene: TRBV15
D gene: -
CDR3 protein: CATSRDKAKNTEAFF
CDR3 DNA: TGTGCCACCAGCAGAGATAAGGCCAAGAACACTGAAGCTTTCTTT

clone size: few
CDR3 length: 14
J gene: TRBJ1-2
V gene: TRBV9
D gene: -
CDR3 protein: CASSPAASNYGYTF
CDR3 DNA: TGTGCCAGCAGTCCTGCGGCATCCAACTATGGCTACACCTTC

clone size: -
CDR3 length: 17
J gene: TRBJ2-2
V gene: TRBV18
D gene: -
CDR3 protein: CASSLIVVHSNTGELFF
CDR3 DNA: TGTGCCAGCTCACTTATAGTCGTCCATTCGAACACCGGGGAGCTGTTTTTT

clone size: -
CDR3 length: 15
J gene: TRBJ2-3
V gene: TRBV6-4
D gene: TRBD1
CDR3 protein: CASSDGTGGADTQYF
CDR3 DNA: TGTGCCAGCAGTGACGGGACAGGGGGCGCAGATACGCAGTATTTT

clone size: once
CDR3 length: 15
J gene: TRBJ2-4
V gene: TRBV30
D gene: TRBD1
CDR3 protein: CAWSQQGQGIYIQYF
CDR3 DNA: TGTGCCTGGAGCCAACAGGGACAGGGAATATACATTCAGTACTTC